This TCR beta chain derives from a study of blood T cells in healthy people across ages (dated by TCRdb to about 2015). General notes on the study: Template switching captured roughly one uniquely barcoded TCR beta cDNA molecule per two T cells in model experiments. The study measured age-related changes in TCR beta repertoire diversity using deep sequencing normalized with unique cDNA molecular identifiers. The donors were split into four age groups: young (average about 15 years), middle-aged (over 35), aged (about 62) and long-lived (over 80). Using the same blood draw, the study looked at two additional independent replicas of 1 million unique cDNA reads for two donors, one aged 18 to 30 and the other aged 80 or older.

On this clonotype itself: The antigen this receptor binds is unknown. No much larger clone is present one base from it, and per-base qualities are unavailable.

CDR1 and CDR2 (SNHLY, FYNNEI) derive from the germline V gene. CDR3 length: 13 amino acids, cysteine to phenylalanine. The CDR3 DNA has 39 bases and is translated from base 1. General study outcomes and caveats: Observed TCR beta diversity per million T cells fell roughly linearly with age, and a significant reduction was already apparent by age around 40. There was a strong correlation between observed TCR beta diversity and the percentage of naive T cells measured by flow cytometry. Estimates of total diversity based on one million sequenced T cells were regarded as lower bounds and as underestimates. Compared with the aged group, more naive CD4+ T cells, fewer expanded clones and increased TCR diversity were shown by the long-lived group, suggesting age selection. Bulk unsorted PBMC profiling prevented conclusive comparison of naive and antigen-experienced compartments. Because the CMV infection status of the donors was unknown, age-related changes in expanded clonotypes may potentially have been confounded.

Preparation of the library involved 5' RACE. Sequencing instrument: Illumina HiSeq 2500. A second PCR of roughly 7 to 12 cycles was run with a J-beta primer mix and a sample-barcoded 5' primer. A template-switch 5' adaptor carrying 12 random nucleotides introduced a unique molecular identifier onto each TCR beta cDNA molecule. Each sample yielded at least 2.5 million CDR3-containing paired-end reads. First-strand cDNA synthesis was performed from all RNA using the Mint cDNA synthesis kit, with priming by a TRBC-specific oligonucleotide. All cDNA was treated with uracil-DNA glycosylase and then went through a first 18-cycle PCR with the universal primers M1SS and BC2_uni_R. In the authors' own workflow: For normalization, 1 million high-quality reads, each with a distinct molecular identifier, were randomly selected from each sample. Instead of being binned into consensus sequences, reads with shared molecular identifiers were discarded. MiTCR, with a Q25 quality threshold and the strictest error-elimination algorithm, was used for CDR3 identification, clonotype clustering and error correction. A nonparametric unseen species model using Euler transformation provided a lower-bound estimate of total TCR beta diversity. The public sequencing data were trimmed at Q25 with fastp and processed into clonotypes with MiXCR by TCRdb, which kept only in-frame beta chains. Each entry is one CDR3 protein sequence, shown with its most common DNA and genes. The V and J calls shown here were made by TCRdb, not taken from the authors' results. This sample gives about 800,000 distinct CDR3 sequences in total; 20% to 25% of them show up just once. Jointly, the top ten make up under 4% of the sample.

Systemically healthy Caucasian individuals from Russia, around 39 in total and aged roughly 6 to 100 years, were included as donors. Each donor gave ten milliliters of peripheral blood, drawn into EDTA-treated Vacutainer tubes. Ficoll-Paque density-gradient centrifugation was used to isolate PBMCs, with at least 7 million obtained per sample. Trizol reagent was used to extract total RNA from PBMCs, with at least 6 micrograms per sample. For every donor, flow cytometry on a PBMC aliquot measured the percentage of naive CD45RAhigh/CD27high T cells. The sample was also reused in another study, on T cells of mothers and their children. The second paper states: The donors were nine systemically healthy Caucasian individuals, made up of three mothers and their six children. cDNA synthesis used all of the extracted RNA, with roughly 1.6 ug of RNA in each 15 ul reaction. In the second PCR, the M1S primer introduced both the sample barcodes and 2-4 random nucleotides. Each mother yielded over 10 million TCR beta CDR3 reads and each child roughly 2.9 million reads. In both related and unrelated pairs, thymic selection shapes the output of TCR recombination in a similar way, with inherited differences having only a minor effect. Related mother-child pairs always showed normalized repertoire overlap that was slightly higher than in unrelated mother-child pairs, though the difference was never significant. Persistent microchimeric T cell clones were not detected, at a sensitivity of 85 to 100 clones per million clonotypes. The study used deep NGS to compare TCR beta repertoires of mothers and children, seeking features distinguishing related mother-child pairs from unrelated individuals. The mean age was around 42 +/- 4 years for the mothers and around 10 +/- 4 years for the children. After adapter ligation was performed with NEBNext reagents, the libraries were sequenced on an Illumina HiSeq 2000 with 100+100 nt paired-end reads. To avoid cross-contamination, the mother libraries and the child libraries were prepared a month apart and sequenced in separate runs. Each donor had between roughly 450,000 and 2,300,000 distinct TCR beta clonotypes identified. Naive TCR beta clonotypes were estimated from low-frequency clonotypes matched to each donor's FACS-determined naive share, without sorting.

Sequenced: blood. Recombination linked TRBV2 to TRBJ2-5, with the identity of the D gene unclear. The J call is uncertain, as TRBJ2-1 better fits the DNA end. The clonotype originates from a boy younger than 18 in good health. For the CDR3, the sequence is CASSEGGRGEQFF. At the DNA level, the sequence is TGTGCCAGCAGTGAAGGCGGCCGTGGGGAGCAGTTCTTC.